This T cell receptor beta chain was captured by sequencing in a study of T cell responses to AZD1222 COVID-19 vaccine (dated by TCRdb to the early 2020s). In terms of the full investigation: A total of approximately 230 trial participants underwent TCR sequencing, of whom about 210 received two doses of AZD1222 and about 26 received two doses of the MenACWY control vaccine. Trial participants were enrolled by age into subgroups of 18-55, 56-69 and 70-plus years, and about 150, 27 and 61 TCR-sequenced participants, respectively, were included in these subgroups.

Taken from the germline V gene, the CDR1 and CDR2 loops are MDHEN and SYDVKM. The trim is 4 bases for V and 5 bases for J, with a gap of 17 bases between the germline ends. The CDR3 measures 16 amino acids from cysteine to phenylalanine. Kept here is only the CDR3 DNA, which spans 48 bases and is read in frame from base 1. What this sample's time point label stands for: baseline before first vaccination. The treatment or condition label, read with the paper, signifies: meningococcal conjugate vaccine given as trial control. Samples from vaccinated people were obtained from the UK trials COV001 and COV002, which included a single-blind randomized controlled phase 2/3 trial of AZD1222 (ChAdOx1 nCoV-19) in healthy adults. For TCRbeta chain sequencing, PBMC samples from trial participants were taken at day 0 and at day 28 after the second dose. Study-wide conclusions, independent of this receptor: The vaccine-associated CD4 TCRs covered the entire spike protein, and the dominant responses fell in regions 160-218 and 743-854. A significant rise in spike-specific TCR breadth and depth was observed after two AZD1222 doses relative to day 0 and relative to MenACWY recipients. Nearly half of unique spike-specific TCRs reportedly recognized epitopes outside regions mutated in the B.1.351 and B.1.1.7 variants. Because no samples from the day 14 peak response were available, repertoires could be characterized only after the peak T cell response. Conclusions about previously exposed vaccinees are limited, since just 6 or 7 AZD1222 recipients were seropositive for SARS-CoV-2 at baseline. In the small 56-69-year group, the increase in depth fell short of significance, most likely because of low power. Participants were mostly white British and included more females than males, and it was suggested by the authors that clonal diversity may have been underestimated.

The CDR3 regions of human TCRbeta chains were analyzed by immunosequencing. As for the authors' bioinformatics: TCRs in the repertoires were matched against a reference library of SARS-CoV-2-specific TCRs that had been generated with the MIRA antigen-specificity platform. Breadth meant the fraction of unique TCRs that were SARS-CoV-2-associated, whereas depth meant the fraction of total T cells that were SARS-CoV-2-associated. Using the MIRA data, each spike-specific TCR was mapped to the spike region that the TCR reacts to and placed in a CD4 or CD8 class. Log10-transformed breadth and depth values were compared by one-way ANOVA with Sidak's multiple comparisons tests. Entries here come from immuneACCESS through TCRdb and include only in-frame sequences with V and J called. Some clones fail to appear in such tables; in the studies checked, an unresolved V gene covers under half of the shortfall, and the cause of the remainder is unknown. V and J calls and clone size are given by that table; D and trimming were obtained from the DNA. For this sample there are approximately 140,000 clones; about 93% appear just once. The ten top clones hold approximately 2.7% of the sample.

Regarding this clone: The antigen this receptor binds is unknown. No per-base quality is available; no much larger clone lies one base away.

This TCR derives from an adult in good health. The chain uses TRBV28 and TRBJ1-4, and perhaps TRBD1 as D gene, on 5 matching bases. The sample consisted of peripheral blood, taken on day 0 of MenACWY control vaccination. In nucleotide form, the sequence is TGTGCCAGCAGTTCACGCTGGGACGGTCACAATGAAAAACTGTTTTTT. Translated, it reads CASSSRWDGHNEKLFF.